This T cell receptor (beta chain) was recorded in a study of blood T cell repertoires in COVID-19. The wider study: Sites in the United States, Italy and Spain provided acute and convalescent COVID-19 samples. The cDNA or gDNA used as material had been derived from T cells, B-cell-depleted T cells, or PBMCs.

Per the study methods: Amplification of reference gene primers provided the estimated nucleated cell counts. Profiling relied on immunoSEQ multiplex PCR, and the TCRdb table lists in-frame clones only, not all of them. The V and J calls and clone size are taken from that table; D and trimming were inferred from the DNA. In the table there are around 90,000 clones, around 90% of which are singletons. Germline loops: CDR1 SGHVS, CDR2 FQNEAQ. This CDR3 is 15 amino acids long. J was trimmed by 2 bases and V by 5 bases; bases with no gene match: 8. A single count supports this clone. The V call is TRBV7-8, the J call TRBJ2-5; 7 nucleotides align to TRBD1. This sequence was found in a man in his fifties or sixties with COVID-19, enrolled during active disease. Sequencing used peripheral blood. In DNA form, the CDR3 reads TGTGCCAGCAGCAAGGGACAGACTCTTCAAGAGACCCAGTACTTC. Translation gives CASSKGQTLQETQYF.